The rows below give T cell receptor beta chains drawn from one sample of a study of T-cell reconstitution after alpha-beta-depleted transplantation in children. TCRdb reprocessed the PCR reads via MiXCR and lists one record per CDR3 protein. The table has approximately 300,000 distinct CDR3 sequences, around 10% seen once; the top ten hold less than 25%. The sequenced sample was peripheral blood, obtained 180 days after TCRalphabeta/CD19-depleted stem cell transplant. The origin of the receptors is a male patient under 10 years old who had a stem cell transplant for chronic granulomatous disease, so the T cells may come from the graft donor. The CDR3 runs from the conserved cysteine through the conserved F or W. Fields, in order: CDR3 DNA, CDR3 protein, D gene, clone size, V gene, J gene. The D gene is left open where the match is weak. The size field is filled for only some rows; it gives once, few, many or a size class.

CDR3nt: TGTGCCAGCAGCCCCCAGCGGGGTGTCTACAATGAGCAGTTCTTC
CDR3aa: CASSPQRGVYNEQFF
d_gene: TRBD2
abundance: many
v_gene: TRBV11-2
j_gene: TRBJ2-1

CDR3nt: TGTGCCAGCAGCTCAGCGATGTCTAGCCGGTTTGGGAATGAGCAGTTCTTC
CDR3aa: CASSSAMSSRFGNEQFF
d_gene: .
abundance: many
v_gene: TRBV12-3/TRBV12-4
j_gene: TRBJ2-1

CDR3nt: TGTGCCAGCAGTTTAAGCCAGGGTAGTTGGGAGCAGTACTTC
CDR3aa: CASSLSQGSWEQYF
d_gene: .
abundance: many
v_gene: TRBV12-3/TRBV12-4
j_gene: TRBJ2-7

CDR3nt: TGTGCCAGCAGCACGGACAGGGGGCTGTATGGTGAGCAGTTCTTC
CDR3aa: CASSTDRGLYGEQFF
d_gene: TRBD1
abundance: many
v_gene: TRBV6-5
j_gene: TRBJ2-1

CDR3nt: TGTGCCAGCAGCTTGGAAGTTATTGGAGAGACCCAGTACTTC
CDR3aa: CASSLEVIGETQYF
d_gene: .
abundance: many
v_gene: TRBV5-4
j_gene: TRBJ2-5

CDR3nt: TGTGCCAGCAGAATTACCCCGGGACCGATGAACACTGAAGCTTTCTTT
CDR3aa: CASRITPGPMNTEAFF
d_gene: .
abundance: many
v_gene: TRBV12-3/TRBV12-4
j_gene: TRBJ1-1

CDR3nt: TGTGCCAGCAGCTTGACAGGGCACCTCCAAGAGACCCAGTACTTC
CDR3aa: CASSLTGHLQETQYF
d_gene: .
abundance: many
v_gene: TRBV5-6
j_gene: TRBJ2-5

CDR3nt: TGTGCCAGCAGCCTCGACAGGATATCCTACGAGCAGTACTTC
CDR3aa: CASSLDRISYEQYF
d_gene: .
abundance: many
v_gene: TRBV27
j_gene: TRBJ2-7

CDR3nt: TGCGCCAGCAGCGTCTTAGCTAATGGAGATACGCAGTATTTT
CDR3aa: CASSVLANGDTQYF
d_gene: .
abundance: many
v_gene: TRBV5-1
j_gene: TRBJ2-3

CDR3nt: TGTGCCAGCAGTCGGATCCTAGCTGAAAAACTGTTTTTT
CDR3aa: CASSRILAEKLFF
d_gene: .
abundance: many
v_gene: TRBV28
j_gene: TRBJ1-4

CDR3nt: TGCGCCAGCAGCGCCTGGGAGCTCAACCCTATTGCAACTAATGAAAAACTGTTTTTT
CDR3aa: CASSAWELNPIATNEKLFF
d_gene: .
abundance: many
v_gene: TRBV5-1
j_gene: TRBJ1-4

CDR3nt: TGTGCCAGCATCGAGTTTATTGGTCTCACCCTCATGCCCGGGGAGCTGTTTTTT
CDR3aa: CASIEFIGLTLMPGELFF
d_gene: .
abundance: many
v_gene: TRBV12-3/TRBV12-4
j_gene: TRBJ2-2

CDR3nt: TGCGCCAGCAGCTTGGCACCAACAGGGAGGGGTCAAGAGACCCAGTACTTC
CDR3aa: CASSLAPTGRGQETQYF
d_gene: .
abundance: many
v_gene: TRBV5-1
j_gene: TRBJ2-5

CDR3nt: TGTGCCAGCAGCTCCATCCTTACCGATACGCAGCATTTT
CDR3aa: CASSSILTDTQHF
d_gene: .
abundance: .
v_gene: TRBV11-2
j_gene: TRBJ1-5

CDR3nt: TGTGCCAGCAGCCCCGGAGGCTTGAACACCGGGGAGCTGTTTTTT
CDR3aa: CASSPGGLNTGELFF
d_gene: .
abundance: many
v_gene: TRBV7-2
j_gene: TRBJ2-2

CDR3nt: TGCGCCAGCAGCTTGGTCGGGAGTTTCAATGAGCAGTTCTTC
CDR3aa: CASSLVGSFNEQFF
d_gene: .
abundance: .
v_gene: TRBV5-1
j_gene: TRBJ2-1

CDR3nt: TGCGCCAGCAGCGCGGATCATAGCGGGGGGAACTACAATGAGCAGTTCTTC
CDR3aa: CASSADHSGGNYNEQFF
d_gene: TRBD2
abundance: many
v_gene: TRBV5-1
j_gene: TRBJ2-1

CDR3nt: TGTGCCAGCAGCCTGGGACTAGCTCCTACCTATACGCAGTATTTT
CDR3aa: CASSLGLAPTYTQYF
d_gene: TRBD2
abundance: many
v_gene: TRBV7-3
j_gene: TRBJ2-3

CDR3nt: TGTGCCTGGAGCCTCGGGACAGGGCTAGGCGAGCAGTACTTC
CDR3aa: CAWSLGTGLGEQYF
d_gene: TRBD1
abundance: .
v_gene: TRBV30
j_gene: TRBJ2-7

CDR3nt: TGTGCCAGCAGCTTACAGTTGGACCTAAGATACAATGAGCAGTTCTTC
CDR3aa: CASSLQLDLRYNEQFF
d_gene: .
abundance: .
v_gene: TRBV7-9
j_gene: TRBJ2-1

CDR3nt: TGTGCCAGCTCACCAATAGGCCAGGGTCACTATGGCTACACCTTC
CDR3aa: CASSPIGQGHYGYTF
d_gene: .
abundance: .
v_gene: TRBV18
j_gene: TRBJ1-2

CDR3nt: TGTGCCAGCCGACCGGGGTACGATAATTCACCCCTCCACTTT
CDR3aa: CASRPGYDNSPLHF
d_gene: .
abundance: many
v_gene: TRBV27
j_gene: TRBJ1-6

CDR3nt: TGTGCCAGCAGCTTAGAACAGGGGGGTTCACCCCTCCACTTT
CDR3aa: CASSLEQGGSPLHF
d_gene: TRBD1
abundance: many
v_gene: TRBV7-2
j_gene: TRBJ1-6

CDR3nt: TGCGCCAGCAGTCAGGACAGGGGGGACACCGGGGAGCTGTTTTTT
CDR3aa: CASSQDRGDTGELFF
d_gene: TRBD1
abundance: many
v_gene: TRBV5-1
j_gene: TRBJ2-2

CDR3nt: TGTGCCAACAGTGAAATAGTTAGCGGGCCGTTAACCTACGAGCAGTACTTC
CDR3aa: CANSEIVSGPLTYEQYF
d_gene: TRBD2
abundance: few
v_gene: TRBV2
j_gene: TRBJ2-7

CDR3nt: TGTGCCAGCACCAGACTAGCGGGGGACTACGAGCAGTACTTC
CDR3aa: CASTRLAGDYEQYF
d_gene: TRBD2
abundance: many
v_gene: TRBV6-2/TRBV6-3
j_gene: TRBJ2-7

CDR3nt: TGCGCCAGCAGCTTCCTGACTAGCGGGAGATACGCGCATGGTGTGACCCAGTACTTC
CDR3aa: CASSFLTSGRYAHGVTQYF
d_gene: TRBD2
abundance: many
v_gene: TRBV5-1
j_gene: TRBJ2-5

CDR3nt: TGTGCCAGCTTGGCGGCCGGGGAGCTGTTTTTT
CDR3aa: CASLAAGELFF
d_gene: .
abundance: .
v_gene: TRBV2
j_gene: TRBJ2-2

CDR3nt: TGTGCCAGCAGCTCTACCGGGACTAGCGGGAGGTGGGAGACCCAGTACTTC
CDR3aa: CASSSTGTSGRWETQYF
d_gene: TRBD2
abundance: many
v_gene: TRBV7-9
j_gene: TRBJ2-5

CDR3nt: TGTGCCAGCAGTACTTTGGGAACAGCTGGGGCCAACGTCCTGACTTTC
CDR3aa: CASSTLGTAGANVLTF
d_gene: .
abundance: .
v_gene: TRBV12-3/TRBV12-4
j_gene: TRBJ2-6

CDR3nt: TGTGCCAGCAGCTTAGGACTAGCGGGGGCGCTCCTAGGGGGGACCCAGTACTTC
CDR3aa: CASSLGLAGALLGGTQYF
d_gene: TRBD2
abundance: many
v_gene: TRBV11-2
j_gene: TRBJ2-5

CDR3nt: TGTGCCAGCAGCTTAGATCTGCGTCTAGCGGGAGTCGGGACAGATACGCAGTATTTT
CDR3aa: CASSLDLRLAGVGTDTQYF
d_gene: TRBD2
abundance: many
v_gene: TRBV11-2
j_gene: TRBJ2-3

CDR3nt: TGTGCCAGCAGCCCCCAACGGGGGAGTCATGAAAAACTGTTTTTT
CDR3aa: CASSPQRGSHEKLFF
d_gene: .
abundance: many
v_gene: TRBV7-9
j_gene: TRBJ1-4

CDR3nt: TGTGCCAGCAGCCAGAGGGGACCCTACGAGCAGTACTTC
CDR3aa: CASSQRGPYEQYF
d_gene: .
abundance: many
v_gene: TRBV12-3/TRBV12-4
j_gene: TRBJ2-7

CDR3nt: TGTGCCAGCAGTTACAAGCTAGCTAATGAGCAGTTCTTC
CDR3aa: CASSYKLANEQFF
d_gene: .
abundance: many
v_gene: TRBV6-5
j_gene: TRBJ2-1

CDR3nt: TGTGCCAGCAGCCGACAGGATAACTATGGCTACACCTTC
CDR3aa: CASSRQDNYGYTF
d_gene: .
abundance: many
v_gene: TRBV3-1
j_gene: TRBJ1-2

CDR3nt: TGTGCCACCAGTGGGGGAACCGGGCCCTACAATGAGCAGTTCTTC
CDR3aa: CATSGGTGPYNEQFF
d_gene: .
abundance: .
v_gene: TRBV24-1
j_gene: TRBJ2-1

CDR3nt: TGTGCCAGCAAGTTTGGGGGGGCCTATCAGACCCAGTACTTC
CDR3aa: CASKFGGAYQTQYF
d_gene: .
abundance: many
v_gene: TRBV27
j_gene: TRBJ2-5

CDR3nt: TGTGCCAGCAGTCTTCGACAGGGATGGACAGATACGCAGTATTTT
CDR3aa: CASSLRQGWTDTQYF
d_gene: TRBD1
abundance: many
v_gene: TRBV12-3/TRBV12-4
j_gene: TRBJ2-3

CDR3nt: TGTGCCAGCAGCCCGAGGAGGGACAGGGGGCTCGGTGAGCAGTTCTTC
CDR3aa: CASSPRRDRGLGEQFF
d_gene: TRBD1
abundance: .
v_gene: TRBV7-8
j_gene: TRBJ2-1

CDR3nt: TGTGCCAGCAGCTTAGGCGGGAGAGGTGATGGTGAGCAGTTCTTC
CDR3aa: CASSLGGRGDGEQFF
d_gene: TRBD2
abundance: many
v_gene: TRBV7-9
j_gene: TRBJ2-1

CDR3nt: TGTGCCAGCAGTCCCCAGACAGGGGTAGTGCCTAGGGGTACGCAGTATTTT
CDR3aa: CASSPQTGVVPRGTQYF
d_gene: TRBD1
abundance: many
v_gene: TRBV27
j_gene: TRBJ2-3

CDR3nt: TGTGCCAGCACCAAGTGGGGGCTCGACACCGGGGAGCTGTTTTTT
CDR3aa: CASTKWGLDTGELFF
d_gene: .
abundance: many
v_gene: TRBV12-3/TRBV12-4
j_gene: TRBJ2-2

CDR3nt: TGTGCCAGCAGCCAATTAACTCGCAAGAACACCGGGGAGCTGTTTTTT
CDR3aa: CASSQLTRKNTGELFF
d_gene: .
abundance: many
v_gene: TRBV4-2
j_gene: TRBJ2-2

CDR3nt: TGTGCCAGCCGGACTAGCGGGAGGAATGAGCAGTTCTTC
CDR3aa: CASRTSGRNEQFF
d_gene: TRBD2
abundance: many
v_gene: TRBV3-1
j_gene: TRBJ2-1